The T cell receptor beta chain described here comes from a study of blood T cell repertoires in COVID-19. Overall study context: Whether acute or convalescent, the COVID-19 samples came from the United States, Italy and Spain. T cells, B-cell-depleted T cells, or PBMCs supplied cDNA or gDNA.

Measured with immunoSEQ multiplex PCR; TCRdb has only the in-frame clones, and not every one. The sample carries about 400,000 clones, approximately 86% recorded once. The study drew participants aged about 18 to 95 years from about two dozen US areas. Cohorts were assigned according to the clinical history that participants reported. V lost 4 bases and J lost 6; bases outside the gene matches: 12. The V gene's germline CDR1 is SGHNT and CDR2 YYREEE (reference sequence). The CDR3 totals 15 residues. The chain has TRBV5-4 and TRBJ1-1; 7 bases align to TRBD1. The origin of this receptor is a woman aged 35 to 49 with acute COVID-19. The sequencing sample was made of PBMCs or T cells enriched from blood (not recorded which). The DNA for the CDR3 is TGTGCCAGCAGCCTCTACCGGGACAGAATGCCTGAAGCTTTCTTT. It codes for CASSLYRDRMPEAFF.